The present TCR beta chain was sequenced within a study of blood T cell repertoires in COVID-19. Original processing notes: Amplification from reference gene primers served as the basis for estimated nucleated cell counts. TCRdb's copy holds only in-frame clones and misses some; the assay was immunoSEQ multiplex PCR. The V and J calls and clone size are taken from that table; D and trimming were inferred from the DNA. Of about 400,000 clones in the sample, around 89% were seen once. There are 11 residues in the CDR3. Deletions cut 10 bases from V and 1 base from J, with 7 bases between. Germline V gene lookup returns CDR1 LNHDA and CDR2 SQIVND (reference sequence).

The genes are TRBV19 and TRBJ1-2, with no clear D. This sequence originates from a man aged 35-49 years with acute or convalescent COVID-19. Input material: peripheral blood. CDR3 protein: CATGVNYGYTF. CDR3 in DNA: TGTGCCACCGGGGTTAACTATGGCTACACCTTC.